A few counts support the clone carrying this TCR beta chain. It was with a sample-barcoded 5' primer and a J-beta primer mix that a second PCR of roughly 7 to 12 cycles was run. TCRdb fed the 5' RACE reads into MiXCR, producing one record per CDR3 protein. The sample holds 750,000 to 1,000,000 distinct CDR3 sequences, about 29% seen once. This entry comes from a study of blood T cells in healthy people across ages. The extraction recovered at least 5.5 micrograms of total RNA per sample. The CDR3 contains 14 residues. After removal of 3 bases from V and 5 bases from J, the junction contained 4 bases not matched to a gene. Germline CDR1 reads SEHNR; CDR2 reads FQNEAQ (reference sequence). These records were also assigned to another study, of T cells of mothers and their children. According to that study: Each child contributed 2.5 million to 3.5 million TCR beta CDR3 reads, while each mother contributed over 8 million.

This receptor was obtained from a middle-aged woman in good health. Sequencing was done on a sample of blood. The chain has TRBV7-9 and TRBJ1-1; TRBD1 aligns across 9 bases. The CDR3 reads CASSLTGGLTEAFF. CDR3 nucleotide sequence: TGTGCCAGCAGCTTGACAGGGGGTCTAACTGAAGCTTTCTTT.